This T cell receptor (beta chain) was found in a study of control samples from healthy donors and cancer patients. The method was immunoSEQ multiplex PCR; TCRdb's version includes in-frame clones alone and lacks a portion of them. This sample has 45,000 to 60,000 clones, with roughly 92% found just once. This sequence originates from a man aged 30-40 years with colorectal cancer. Sequencing was carried out using PBMCs.

This CDR3 reads CASSRVNTEAFF. The CDR3 DNA reads as TGTGCCAGCAGCAGAGTGAACACTGAAGCTTTCTTT. The chain is built from TRBV7-9 and TRBJ1-1; no firm D call. Germline values: CDR1 SEHNR, CDR2 FQNEAQ (reference sequence). This CDR3 has 12 residues. The V gene lost 5 bases and the J gene lost 0 bases, with 4 bases spanning the gap.